The clone carrying this TCR beta chain was observed at least ten times. The CDR3 sequence is 13 residues long. Trimming took 3 bases from V and 6 from J, leaving 14 bases between them. Germline V gene sequence: CDR1 DFQATT, CDR2 SNEGSKA (reference sequence). This record comes from a study of prognosis after radiotherapy for stage I lung cancer. Template was genomic DNA; TCR beta CDR3 amplified in two multiplex PCR rounds. Round-one PCR had primers specific to each TRBV and TRBJ gene. TCRdb re-called the multiplex PCR reads with MiXCR, one entry per CDR3 protein. The sample records some 24,000 distinct CDR3 sequences, 36% being singletons.

Material: PBMCs, obtained before or after stereotactic body radiation therapy (not recorded which). This receptor was obtained from a donor at least 50 years old with non-small cell lung cancer. This rearrangement joins TRBV20-1 to TRBJ1-2; D gene unclear. Written as DNA, the CDR3 is TGCAGTGCTAGTCCCCAGATACTTAATGGCTACACCTTC. Encoded protein: CSASPQILNGYTF.